Described below is a single TCR beta chain sequence and its context. What it binds is not known. This entry is derived from a study of cytomegalovirus exposure and HLA in healthy donors. Notes on the study in general: For most TCR sequences rarity was the rule, although some public TCRs occurred in many donors.

This table comes from immunoSEQ multiplex PCR, and its TCRdb copy is limited to in-frame clones, with some not included. The data contain approximately 120,000 clones, over 85% of them singletons. The donors were in the approximately 120-subject validation cohort; that cohort was separate from the approximately 730-subject first cohort. Trimming removed 6 bases at V and 0 bases at J, with 7 bases between. The V gene's germline CDR1 is SQVTM and CDR2 ANQGSEA. There are 12 residues in the CDR3. V gene TRBV29-1 combines with J gene TRBJ2-3, with D perhaps TRBD1 (5 bases). Material for sequencing was PBMCs. The source of this sequence is a woman aged 18-35 years in good health and CMV-seronegative. CDR3 sequence (DNA): TGCAGCGTCTCAGGGAGCACAGATACGCAGTATTTT. This translates into CSVSGSTDTQYF.